This TCR beta chain was obtained from a study of shared T cell receptors in the human thymus. Generated by immunoSEQ multiplex PCR, the TCRdb table keeps only in-frame clones and is missing some. The repertoire holds 650,000 to 950,000 clones, with around 85% as singletons. After removal of 3 bases from V and 7 bases from J, the junction contained 10 bases not matched to a gene. Germline V gives CDR1 SNHLY, CDR2 FYNNEI. The CDR3 contains 15 residues. The data also belong to a second study, concerning human thymus T cells.

The sequenced material came from thymocytes. The V and J genes are TRBV2 and TRBJ1-2; 8 bases are shared with TRBD1. The receptor was derived from a girl under three years old with a congenital heart defect. The CDR3 reads CASSDRGPPWGGYTF. The CDR3 DNA reads as TGTGCCAGCAGTGACAGGGGGCCACCCTGGGGTGGCTACACCTTC. Supplemented by reference TRBV2 and TRBJ1-2, the full variable domain reads EPEVTQTPSHQVTQMGQEVILRCVPISNHLYFYWYRQILGQKVEFLVSFYNNEISEKSEIFDDQFSVERPDGSNFTLKIRSTKLEDSAMYFCASSDRGPPWGGYTFGSGTRLTVV.